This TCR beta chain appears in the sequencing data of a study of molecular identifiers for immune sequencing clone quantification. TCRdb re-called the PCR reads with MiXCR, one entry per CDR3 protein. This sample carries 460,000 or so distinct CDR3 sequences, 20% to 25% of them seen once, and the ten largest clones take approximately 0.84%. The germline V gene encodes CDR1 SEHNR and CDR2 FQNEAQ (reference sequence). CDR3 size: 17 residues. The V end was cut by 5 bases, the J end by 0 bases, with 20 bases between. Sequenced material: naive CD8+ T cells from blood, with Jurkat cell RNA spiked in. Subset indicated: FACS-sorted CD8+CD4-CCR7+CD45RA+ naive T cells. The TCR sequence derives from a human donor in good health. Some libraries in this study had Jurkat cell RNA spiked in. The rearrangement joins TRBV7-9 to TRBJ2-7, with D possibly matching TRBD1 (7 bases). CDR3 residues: CASSPPQGGTFSYEQYF. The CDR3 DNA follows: TGTGCCAGCAGCCCGCCTCAGGGGGGAACGTTCTCCTACGAGCAGTACTTC. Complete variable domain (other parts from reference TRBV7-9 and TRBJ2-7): DTGVSQNPRHKITKRGQNVTFRCDPISEHNRLYWYRQTLGQGPEFLTYFQNEAQLEKSRLLSDRFSAERPKGSFSTLEIQRTEQGDSAMYLCASSPPQGGTFSYEQYFGPGTRLTVT.